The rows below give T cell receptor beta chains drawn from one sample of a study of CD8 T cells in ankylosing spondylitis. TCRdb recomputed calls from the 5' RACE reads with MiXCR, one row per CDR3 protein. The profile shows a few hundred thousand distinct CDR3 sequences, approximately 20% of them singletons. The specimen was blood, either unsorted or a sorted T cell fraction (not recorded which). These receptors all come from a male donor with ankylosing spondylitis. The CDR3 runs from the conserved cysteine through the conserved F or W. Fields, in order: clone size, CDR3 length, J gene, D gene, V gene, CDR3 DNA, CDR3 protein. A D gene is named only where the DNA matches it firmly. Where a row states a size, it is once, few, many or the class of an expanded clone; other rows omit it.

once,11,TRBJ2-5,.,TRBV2,TGTGCCAGCGGGGGTGAAGAGACCCAGTACTTC,CASGGEETQYF
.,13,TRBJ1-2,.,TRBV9,TGTGCCAGCAGCGTAGAAGGGACCCATGGCTACACCTTC,CASSVEGTHGYTF
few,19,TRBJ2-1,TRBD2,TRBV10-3,TGTGCCATCAGTGAGTCGACTCGGGGTAGCGGGAGTCTCGGCAATGAGCAGTTCTTC,CAISESTRGSGSLGNEQFF
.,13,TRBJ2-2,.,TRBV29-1,TGCAGCGGCGGGACACTGAACACCGGGGAGCTGTTTTTT,CSGGTLNTGELFF
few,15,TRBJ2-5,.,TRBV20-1,TGCAGTGCGAACCCCCCCTGGGGTACCCAAGAGACCCAGTACTTC,CSANPPWGTQETQYF
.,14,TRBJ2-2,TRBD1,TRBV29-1,TGCAGCGTTTTCCGGGACAGGGGGCCCGGGGAGCTGTTTTTT,CSVFRDRGPGELFF
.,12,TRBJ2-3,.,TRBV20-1,TGCAGTGCTAGGGTTGTTGCAGATACGCAGTATTTT,CSARVVADTQYF
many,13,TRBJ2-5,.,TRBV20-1,TGCAGTGCTAGAGCGGGACCCGTGGAGACCCAGTACTTC,CSARAGPVETQYF
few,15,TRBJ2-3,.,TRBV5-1,TGCGCCAGCAGCTTGGGCTATACTAGCACAGATACGCAGTATTTT,CASSLGYTSTDTQYF
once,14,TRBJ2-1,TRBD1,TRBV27,TGTGCCAGCACCCTAGGACAGGGACTGGGTGAGCAGTTCTTC,CASTLGQGLGEQFF
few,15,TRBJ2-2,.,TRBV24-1,TGTGCCACCGCCTCTTCAGGGGAAGGGACCGGGGAGCTGTTTTTT,CATASSGEGTGELFF
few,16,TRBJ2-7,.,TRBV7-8,TGTGCCAGCAACAAAATGACAGGACTAGGGAGCTACGAGCAGTACTTC,CASNKMTGLGSYEQYF
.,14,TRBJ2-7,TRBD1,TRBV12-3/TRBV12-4,TGTGCCAGCAGTCCGACAGGGCTATCCTACGAGCAGTACTTC,CASSPTGLSYEQYF
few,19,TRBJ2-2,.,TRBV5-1,TGCGCCAGCAGCCCGACGACGGACCGATTCCGCTCCCTTACCGGGGAGCTGTTTTTT,CASSPTTDRFRSLTGELFF
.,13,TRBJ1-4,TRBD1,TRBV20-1,TGCAGTGCGCAGACAGGGGCTGGGGAAAAACTGTTTTTT,CSAQTGAGEKLFF
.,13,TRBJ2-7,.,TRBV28,TGTGCCAGCACCAGGAGGGGCAGGGACGAGCAGTACTTC,CASTRRGRDEQYF
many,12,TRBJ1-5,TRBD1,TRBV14,TGTGCCAACACAGGGGAAAGTCAGCCCCAGCATTTT,CANTGESQPQHF
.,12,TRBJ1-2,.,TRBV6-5,TGTGCCAGCGGCCGACTAAACTATGGCTACACCTTC,CASGRLNYGYTF
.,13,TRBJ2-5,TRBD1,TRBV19,TGTGCCAGTAGTCGACAGGGGTGGGAGACCCAGTACTTC,CASSRQGWETQYF
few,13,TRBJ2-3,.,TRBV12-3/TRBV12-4,TGTGCCAGCAGTTTTCTCCTAGGAGATACGCAGTATTTT,CASSFLLGDTQYF
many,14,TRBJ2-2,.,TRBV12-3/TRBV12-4,TGTGCCAGCAGTTTATCCCAAGGTGGCGGGGAGCTGTTTTTT,CASSLSQGGGELFF
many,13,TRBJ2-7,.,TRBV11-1,TGTGCCAGCAGTTCCCACCGAGGGGGCGAGCAGTACTTC,CASSSHRGGEQYF
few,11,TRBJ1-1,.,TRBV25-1,TGTGCCAACCCTATAAACACTGAAGCTTTCTTT,CANPINTEAFF
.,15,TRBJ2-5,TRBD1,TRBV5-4,TGTGCCAGCAGCTTGCGACAGGGGGCAGGGGAGACCCAGTACTTC,CASSLRQGAGETQYF
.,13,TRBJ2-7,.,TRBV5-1,TGCGCCAGCGGGACACCTGGATCGCGAGAGCAGTACTTC,CASGTPGSREQYF
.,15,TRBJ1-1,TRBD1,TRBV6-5,TGTGCCAGCAGTTACTCGCACAGGGGCTACACTGAAGCTTTCTTT,CASSYSHRGYTEAFF
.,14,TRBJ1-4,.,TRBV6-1,TGTGCCAGCAGGTCGATGGGCTCTAATGAAAAACTGTTTTTT,CASRSMGSNEKLFF
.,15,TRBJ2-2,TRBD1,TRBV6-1,TGTGCCAGCAGTAGGGACAGGGGGTCGGCCGGGGAGCTGTTTTTT,CASSRDRGSAGELFF
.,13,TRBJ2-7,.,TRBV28,TGTGCCAGCAGCTACCGGGGCTCCTACGAGCAGTACTTC,CASSYRGSYEQYF
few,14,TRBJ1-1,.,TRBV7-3,TGTGCCAGCAGCTTAATGTGGGGGAACACTGAAGCTTTCTTT,CASSLMWGNTEAFF
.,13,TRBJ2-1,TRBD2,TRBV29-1,TGCAGCTCCGGGACTAGCGGGAGTTATGAGCAGTTCTTC,CSSGTSGSYEQFF
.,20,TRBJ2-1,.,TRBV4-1,TGCGCCAGCAGCCGGTTAGGCCTTTCTAGCGGAGGGGGCTCCTACAATGAGCAGTTCTTC,CASSRLGLSSGGGSYNEQFF
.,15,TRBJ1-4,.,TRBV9,TGTGCCAGCAGCGTAGCCGGGCGGCCCAATGAAAAACTGTTTTTT,CASSVAGRPNEKLFF
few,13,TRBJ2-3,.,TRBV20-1,TGCAGTGCTAGGGGGTCCGGGGCAGATACGCAGTATTTT,CSARGSGADTQYF
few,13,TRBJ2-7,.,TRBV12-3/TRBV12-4,TGTGCCAGCAACTCCGATGGGTCCTACGAGCAGTACTTC,CASNSDGSYEQYF
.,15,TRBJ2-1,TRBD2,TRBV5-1,TGCGCCAGCAGCTTGGAACTAGCGGCAGCCAATGAGCAGTTCTTC,CASSLELAAANEQFF
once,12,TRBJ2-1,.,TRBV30,TGTGCCTGGAGTGGCCAGGGGTTTGAGCAGTTCTTC,CAWSGQGFEQFF
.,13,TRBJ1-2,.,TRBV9,TGTGCCAGCAGTCCGGACAATTTTGGCGGCTACACCTTC,CASSPDNFGGYTF
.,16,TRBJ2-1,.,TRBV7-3,TGTGCCAGCAGCCCGGTAGCGGTACGCTCCTACAATGAGCAGTTCTTC,CASSPVAVRSYNEQFF
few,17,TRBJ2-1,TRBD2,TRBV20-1,TGCAGTGCTAGAGACCCGACTAGCGGAGAACCCTACAATGAGCAGTTCTTC,CSARDPTSGEPYNEQFF
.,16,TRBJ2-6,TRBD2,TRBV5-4,TGTGCCAGCAGCCGACTAGCGGGAGCTGGGGCCAACGTCCTGACTTTC,CASSRLAGAGANVLTF